The rows below give T cell receptor beta chains drawn from one sample of a study of OX40 agonist ivuxolimab in advanced cancers. The data were produced by immunoSEQ multiplex PCR, yet TCRdb's version contains in-frame clones alone and is incomplete. The table lists approximately 89,000 clones, 91% of them singletons. The starting material was CD4+ or CD8+ T cells sorted from blood, obtained in a trial of the OX40 agonist ivuxolimab. The origin of the receptors is an adult with an advanced solid tumor such as melanoma, head and neck, liver or kidney cancer. CDR3s include the opening cysteine and the closing phenylalanine or tryptophan. A D gene is named only where the DNA matches it firmly. Clone size, where shown, is once, few, many, or a class for clones that have expanded.

clone size,V gene,J gene,D gene,CDR3 protein,CDR3 DNA
.,TRBV7-2,TRBJ2-5,TRBD2,CASSLVSGLAGERETQYF,TGTGCCAGCAGCTTAGTAAGCGGACTAGCGGGAGAAAGAGAGACCCAGTACTTC
.,TRBV4-2,TRBJ1-4,.,CASSQRGSATNEKLFF,TGTGCCAGCAGCCAGCGCGGGAGCGCAACTAATGAAAAACTGTTTTTT
.,TRBV5-1,TRBJ2-1,TRBD1,CASSLGLGTGRMVHEQFF,TGCGCCAGCAGCTTGGGGTTAGGGACAGGGAGGATGGTCCATGAGCAGTTCTTC
.,TRBV29-1,TRBJ2-3,.,CSVEKARADTQYF,TGCAGCGTTGAAAAAGCTCGTGCAGATACGCAGTATTTT
.,TRBV29-1,TRBJ2-5,.,CSVVQGFQETQYF,TGCAGCGTGGTACAGGGTTTTCAAGAGACCCAGTACTTC
.,TRBV6-1,TRBJ1-1,.,CASSEARGAGWARLNTEAFF,TGTGCCAGCAGTGAAGCGCGGGGGGCAGGGTGGGCCCGATTGAACACTGAAGCTTTCTTT
.,TRBV12-5,TRBJ2-5,TRBD2,CASGLPQGTRGEETQYF,TGTGCTAGTGGTTTACCTCAAGGGACTAGAGGTGAAGAGACCCAGTACTTC
.,TRBV9,TRBJ2-1,TRBD2,CASSVEGRGRGRNEQFF,TGTGCCAGCAGCGTAGAGGGGCGGGGGAGAGGAAGGAATGAGCAGTTCTTC
.,TRBV7-9,TRBJ2-3,.,CASSLGVGGTDTQYF,TGTGCCAGCAGCTTAGGGGTAGGCGGCACAGATACGCAGTATTTT
.,TRBV29-1,TRBJ2-3,TRBD1,CSVEGTGTDTQYF,TGCAGCGTTGAGGGGACAGGGACAGATACGCAGTATTTT
.,TRBV5-6,TRBJ2-3,.,CASNPRGSRWDF,TGTGCCAGCAACCCTAGGGGCAGCCGGTGGGATTTT
.,TRBV4-1,TRBJ1-4,.,CASSLLGWQGDEKLFF,TGCGCCAGCAGCCTTCTGGGGTGGCAGGGTGATGAAAAACTGTTTTTT
.,TRBV5-5,TRBJ2-1,.,CASIQERQNSYNEQFF,TGTGCCAGCATTCAGGAGCGCCAGAACTCCTACAATGAGCAGTTCTTC
.,TRBV10-3,TRBJ2-2,TRBD2,CAISRGAGVATGELFF,TGTGCCATCAGTCGAGGAGCGGGAGTTGCCACCGGGGAGCTGTTTTTT
.,TRBV19,TRBJ2-1,TRBD2,CASRTGTSGTNEQFF,TGTGCCAGTAGAACCGGGACTAGCGGGACGAATGAGCAGTTCTTC
few,TRBV11-2,TRBJ1-1,.,CASSPRTQNTEAFF,TGTGCCAGCAGCCCTCGGACACAGAACACTGAAGCTTTCTTT
.,TRBV5-1,TRBJ2-3,TRBD2,CATQRGGSTDTQYF,TGCGCCACCCAACGGGGGGGTTCCACAGATACGCAGTATTTT
.,TRBV28,TRBJ1-6,.,CASSTPGAGHNSPLHF,TGTGCCAGCAGCACCCCAGGCGCAGGCCATAATTCACCCCTCCACTTT
.,TRBV25-1,TRBJ2-7,.,CASRGQTYEQYF,TGTGCCAGCAGAGGACAGACCTACGAGCAGTACTTC
.,TRBV4-2,TRBJ2-7,TRBD2,CASSQPLAALYEQYF,TGTGCCAGCAGCCAGCCACTAGCGGCTCTCTACGAGCAGTACTTC
.,TRBV1,TRBJ2-3,.,CTSSQATSSTDTQYF,TGCACCAGCAGCCAAGCGACTTCTAGCACAGATACGCAGTATTTT
few,TRBV7-2,TRBJ2-7,TRBD2,CASSLGGEVLYEQYF,TGTGCCAGCAGCTTGGGAGGGGAGGTTCTCTACGAGCAGTACTTC
.,TRBV7-2,TRBJ2-1,TRBD2,CASSLRGRAREQFF,TGTGCCAGCAGCTTACGCGGGAGGGCGCGAGAGCAGTTCTTC
.,TRBV7-9,TRBJ1-2,.,CASSSIWTAGLFGGYTF,TGTGCCAGCAGCAGTATTTGGACGGCGGGCCTCTTTGGTGGCTACACCTTC
.,TRBV28,TRBJ2-1,TRBD2,CASSFSGSGLNEQFF,TGTGCCAGCAGTTTCTCGGGTAGCGGGTTGAATGAGCAGTTCTTC
.,TRBV28,TRBJ1-1,.,CASSSLRIAAFF,TGTGCCAGCAGTTCCCTCCGTATCGCAGCTTTCTTT
.,TRBV18,TRBJ2-5,.,CASSPGFEETQYF,TGTGCCAGCTCACCAGGGTTTGAAGAGACCCAGTACTTC
.,TRBV5-4,TRBJ1-5,TRBD1,CASSLGSGGHQPQHF,TGTGCCAGCAGCTTGGGGTCAGGGGGCCATCAGCCCCAGCATTTT
.,TRBV6-1,TRBJ1-5,.,CASSGYRDRGNQPQHF,TGTGCCAGCAGTGGTTACAGGGACCGGGGCAATCAGCCCCAGCATTTT
.,TRBV7-2,TRBJ2-7,TRBD1,CASSLGRGPSYEQYF,TGTGCCAGCAGCTTAGGTAGGGGGCCGTCCTACGAGCAGTACTTC
.,TRBV9,TRBJ2-7,TRBD1,CASSTRTGGAEQYF,TGTGCCAGCAGCACCAGGACAGGGGGCGCCGAGCAGTACTTC
once,TRBV9,TRBJ2-7,.,CASSEGHINSYEQYF,TGTGCCAGCAGCGAGGGACACATTAACTCCTACGAGCAGTACTTC
.,TRBV30,TRBJ1-5,.,CAWSVRGGQPQHF,TGTGCCTGGAGTGTACGCGGAGGTCAGCCCCAGCATTTT
.,TRBV5-1,TRBJ2-1,.,CASSLEGILSYNEQFF,TGCGCCAGCAGCCTGGAGGGGATACTCTCCTACAATGAGCAGTTCTTC
.,TRBV18,TRBJ2-7,.,CASSPIRTRDHEQYF,TGTGCCAGCTCACCCATCCGGACTCGGGACCACGAGCAGTACTTC
.,TRBV27,TRBJ2-6,.,CASSLHRVSGANVLTF,TGTGCCAGCAGTTTACACAGGGTCTCTGGGGCCAACGTCCTGACTTTC
.,TRBV5-4,TRBJ2-7,.,CASSADMQTYEQYF,TGTGCCAGCAGCGCGGACATGCAGACCTACGAGCAGTACTTC
.,TRBV11-3,TRBJ2-5,.,CASSQGGAEAQYF,TGTGCCAGCAGCCAAGGGGGGGCAGAGGCCCAGTACTTC
.,TRBV7-9,TRBJ1-5,TRBD1,CASSLGGQGANQPQHF,TGTGCCAGCAGCTTGGGCGGACAGGGGGCGAATCAGCCCCAGCATTTT
.,TRBV11-2,TRBJ2-7,.,CASSLTGVAYEQYF,TGTGCCAGCAGCTTAACCGGGGTCGCCTACGAGCAGTACTTC
.,TRBV19,TRBJ1-5,TRBD1,CASSSSGTVYQPQHF,TGTGCCAGTAGTTCCTCCGGGACAGTTTATCAGCCCCAGCATTTT
.,TRBV5-4,TRBJ2-5,.,CASSTFSEETQYF,TGTGCCAGCAGCACATTTAGTGAAGAGACCCAGTACTTC
.,TRBV7-9,TRBJ1-2,.,CASSITLGTGPNYGYTF,TGTGCCAGCAGTATAACCCTAGGTACAGGCCCTAACTATGGCTACACCTTC
.,TRBV9,TRBJ2-1,TRBD2,CASSVRTGLAPYNEQFF,TGTGCCAGCAGCGTTAGGACGGGACTAGCACCCTACAATGAGCAGTTCTTC
.,TRBV7-2,TRBJ1-5,.,CASSLEANQPQHF,TGTGCCAGCAGCTTAGAGGCCAATCAGCCCCAGCATTTT
.,TRBV28,TRBJ2-2,TRBD2,CASSLSLVGGPTGELFF,TGTGCCAGCAGTTTAAGTTTGGTGGGAGGGCCAACCGGGGAGCTGTTTTTT
.,TRBV5-6,TRBJ2-6,TRBD2,CASSQRERFTGANVLTF,TGTGCCAGCAGCCAGCGGGAGCGTTTTACTGGGGCCAACGTCCTGACTTTC
.,TRBV5-4,TRBJ1-2,TRBD1,CASSAVSGTGDYGYTF,TGTGCCAGCAGCGCAGTCTCCGGGACAGGGGACTATGGCTACACCTTC
few,TRBV14,TRBJ1-2,.,CASSRYTNYGYTF,TGTGCCAGCAGCCGATATACTAACTATGGCTACACCTTC
once,TRBV5-1,TRBJ2-5,TRBD1,CASSLAGTGREETQYF,TGCGCCAGCAGCTTGGCCGGGACAGGGCGGGAAGAGACCCAGTACTTC
.,TRBV28,TRBJ1-5,.,CASSLTGPYQPQHF,TGTGCCAGCAGTTTAACGGGCCCCTATCAGCCCCAGCATTTT
.,TRBV6-1,TRBJ1-4,.,CASSRRENEKLFF,TGTGCCAGCAGTAGACGGGAAAATGAAAAACTGTTTTTT
.,TRBV5-1,TRBJ2-5,TRBD1,CASSTGEYQETQYF,TGCGCCAGCAGCACAGGGGAGTACCAAGAGACCCAGTACTTC